The 3 T cell receptor beta chains reported below all come from one sample, sequenced in a study of blood T cell repertoires in COVID-19 (dated by TCRdb to 2020 to 2021). Library construction relied on the immunoSEQ multiplex PCR assay. As stored in TCRdb, this immuneACCESS dataset retains in-frame rearrangements with V and J assigned. A fraction of the clones does not appear; measured against another copy, unresolved V genes explain less than half of the discrepancy, and the remainder lacks a known reason. Here the sample has some 50,000 clones; about 89% occur a single time. The ten top clones hold approximately 16% of the sample. Sequenced input: peripheral blood. All receptors come from a human donor in a cohort sampled during active COVID-19.

V is TRBV19 and J is TRBJ2-1; 14 bases map to TRBD2. The trim removed 5 bases at V and 6 bases at J, leaving 6 bases unmatched. Germline V gene lookup returns CDR1 LNHDA and CDR2 SQIVND (reference sequence). The CDR3 spans 16 residues. In DNA form, the CDR3 reads TGTGCCAGTAGTTCTTCCGGGACTAGCGGGAGCAATGAGCAGTTCTTC. It encodes CASSSSGTSGSNEQFF.

V is TRBV30 and J is TRBJ1-1; a weak D match, TRBD1 (6 bases). V dropped 0 bases and J dropped 5 bases, with 16 bases sitting between them. The CDR3 totals 15 residues. Germline V CDR1 and CDR2: GTSNPN, SVGIG (reference sequence). CDR3 DNA: TGTGCCTGGAGTGTACATGGCGGGGGCAGGACTGAAGCTTTCTTT. This encodes CAWSVHGGGRTEAFF.

This clone has just one count. The genes are TRBV29-1 and TRBJ2-5, with 8 bases identical to TRBD1. The CDR3 has 13 residues. Germline V gene data show CDR1 as SQVTM and CDR2 as ANQGSEA. Trimming cost V 4 bases and J 5 bases; bases outside gene matches: 6. Here the CDR3 reads CSVGAGGVETQYF. The CDR3, as DNA: TGCAGCGTTGGGGCAGGGGGCGTGGAGACCCAGTACTTC.